This T cell receptor (beta chain) is drawn from a study of vaccination effects on CD4 cells after COVID-19. Viral peptide pools were used in the ViraFEST assay to expand antigen-specific CD4+ T cells, and sequencing came afterward. Having been cultured for 10 days, the cells underwent CD4+ T cell isolation. None of the vaccinated had previously contracted SARS-CoV-2, and their nucleocapsid antibodies tested negative. The method was immunoSEQ multiplex PCR; TCRdb's version includes in-frame clones alone and lacks a portion of them. This table holds some 41,000 clones, roughly 72% found once. The CDR3 is 14 residues long. The V end was cut by 5 bases, the J end by 5 bases, with 15 bases between. Germline V gene sequence: CDR1 SGHAT, CDR2 FQDESV (reference sequence). Of note for this clone: No antigen is known for it.

The TCR was taken from a human donor who received a COVID-19 vaccine. Sequenced here: CD4+ T cells from PBMCs cultured with SARS-CoV-2 spike peptides, sampled before COVID-19 vaccination. The chain joins TRBV11-1 to TRBJ1-1; D unresolved. The DNA of the CDR3 is TGTGCCAGCAGCCCGGACGGACTGGGTACTGAAGCTTTCTTT. Amino acid sequence: CASSPDGLGTEAFF.